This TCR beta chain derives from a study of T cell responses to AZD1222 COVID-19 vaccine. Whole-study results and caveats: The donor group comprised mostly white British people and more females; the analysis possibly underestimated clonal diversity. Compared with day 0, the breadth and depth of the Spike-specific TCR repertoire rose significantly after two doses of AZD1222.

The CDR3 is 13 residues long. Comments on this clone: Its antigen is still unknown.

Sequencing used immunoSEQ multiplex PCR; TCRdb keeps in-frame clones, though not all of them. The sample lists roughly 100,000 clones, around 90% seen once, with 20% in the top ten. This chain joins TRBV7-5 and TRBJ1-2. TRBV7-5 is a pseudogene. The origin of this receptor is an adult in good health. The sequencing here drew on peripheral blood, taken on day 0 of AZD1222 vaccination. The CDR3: CARGMTPDYGYTF. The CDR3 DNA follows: TGTGCCAGGGGAATGACACCTGACTATGGCTACACCTTC.